The 4 T cell receptor beta chains in this list originate from one sample, sequenced in a study of CD8 T cells in Susac syndrome. RNA, at roughly 0.5 to 1 ug, was reverse transcribed with random hexamers. TCRdb passed the immunoSEQ multiplex PCR reads through MiXCR, listing each CDR3 protein once. Seen here are 200,000 to 250,000 distinct CDR3 sequences, approximately 94% observed once, and the top ten hold around 0.15%. The sample was CD4+ T cells from PBMCs. These receptors all stem from a human donor with Susac syndrome.

This chain joins TRBV6-5 and TRBJ2-3; 8 positions match TRBD2. Germline V gene lookup returns CDR1 MNHEY and CDR2 SVGAGI. The CDR3 sequence is 15 residues long. Trimming at V came to 5 bases and at J to 5 bases, leaving 9 bases not matched to a gene. CDR3 residues: CASSTPRGGVDTQYF. The CDR3 DNA reads as TGTGCCAGCAGTACCCCCCGGGGGGGCGTAGATACGCAGTATTTT.

This chain links TRBV9 with TRBJ2-3; 8 bases map to TRBD2. This CDR3 spans 16 amino acids. Germline V gene data show CDR1 as SGDLS and CDR2 as YYNGEE. The J segment lost 1 base and the V segment lost 0 bases, leaving 4 bases of the junction unmatched. The CDR3, as DNA: TGTGCCAGCAGCGTAGTTAGCGGGGATGGCACAGATACGCAGTATTTT. Its translation is CASSVVSGDGTDTQYF.

This rearrangement joins TRBV4-3 to TRBJ1-3, with 7 bases matching TRBD1. Germline CDR1 reads LGHNA; CDR2 reads YSLEER. The CDR3 sequence is 17 residues long. The ends lost 0 bases at V and 3 bases at J; junction bases unmatched: 8. CDR3 amino acids: CASSQDDGQAVGNTIYF. The CDR3 nucleotides read TGCGCCAGCAGCCAAGATGACGGACAGGCTGTTGGAAACACCATATATTTT.

J is TRBJ2-7 and V is TRBV27; perhaps TRBD1 as D (6 bases). CDR1 is MNHEY and CDR2 is SMNVEV in the germline V gene (reference sequence). The V end lost 3 bases, the J end lost 5 bases, and 17 bases lay between the germline ends. The CDR3 sequence is 15 residues long. CDR3 nucleotides: TGTGCCAGCAGTTTCCAATACAGGGTTTGGGACGAGCAGTACTTC. Translation gives CASSFQYRVWDEQYF.